The source of this T cell receptor (beta chain) is a study of cytomegalovirus exposure and HLA in healthy donors. The study ran its PCR with 60 Vbeta and 13 Jbeta primers. Libraries were prepared by immunoSEQ multiplex PCR; TCRdb keeps only in-frame clonotypes and omits some of them. The sample comprises around 170,000 clones, over 70% of which are singletons, and approximately 1.5% rests with the top ten. Concerning this clone itself: Antigen specificity is unknown.

Study findings and constraints: More clonal expansion characterized HLA-associated TCR beta chains than equally common others in a later analysis. Sequencing likely generated an artifact that appeared as a cluster of highly shared sequence variants. The majority of CMV-associated TCR beta chains were reported as apparently HLA-restricted in a later analysis. Investigators reported more than 150 TCR beta chains as tied to cytomegalovirus.

Germline CDR1 reads LGHNT; CDR2 reads FRNRAP. Trimming at V came to 0 bases and at J to 4 bases, leaving 4 bases not matched to a gene. CDR3 length: 15 amino acids. The sample consisted of PBMCs. The chain is built from TRBV12-5 and TRBJ2-3; TRBD1 aligns across 7 bases. The clonotype originates from a woman between 18 and 29 years old in good health and CMV-seronegative. CDR3 sequence reads: CASGLVQGYADTQYF. In nucleotides, the CDR3 is TGTGCTAGTGGTTTGGTACAGGGGTACGCAGATACGCAGTATTTT.